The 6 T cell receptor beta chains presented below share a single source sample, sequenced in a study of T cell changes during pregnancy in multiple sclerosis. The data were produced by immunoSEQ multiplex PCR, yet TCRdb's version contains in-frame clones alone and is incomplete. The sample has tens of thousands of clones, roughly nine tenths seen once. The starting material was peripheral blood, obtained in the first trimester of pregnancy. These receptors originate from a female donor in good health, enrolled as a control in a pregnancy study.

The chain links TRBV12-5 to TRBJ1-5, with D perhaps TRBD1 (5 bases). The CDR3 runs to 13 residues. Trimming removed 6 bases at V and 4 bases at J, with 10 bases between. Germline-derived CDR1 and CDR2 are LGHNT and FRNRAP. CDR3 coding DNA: TGTGCTAGTGGCTCAGGGTGGAATCAGCCCCAGCATTTT. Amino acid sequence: CASGSGWNQPQHF.

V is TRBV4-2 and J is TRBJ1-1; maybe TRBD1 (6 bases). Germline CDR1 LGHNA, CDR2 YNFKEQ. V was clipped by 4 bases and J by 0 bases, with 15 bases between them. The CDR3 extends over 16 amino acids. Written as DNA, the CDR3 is TGTGCCAGCAGCCCGCGGGCGACAGGACTGAACACTGAAGCTTTCTTT. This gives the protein CASSPRATGLNTEAFF.

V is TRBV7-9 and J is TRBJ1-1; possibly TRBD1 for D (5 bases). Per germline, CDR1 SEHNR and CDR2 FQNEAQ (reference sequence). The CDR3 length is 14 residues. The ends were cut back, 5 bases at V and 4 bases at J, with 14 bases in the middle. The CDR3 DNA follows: TGTGCCAGCAGCCCCGGGGGGGTTGGCACTGAAGCTTTCTTT. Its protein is CASSPGGVGTEAFF.

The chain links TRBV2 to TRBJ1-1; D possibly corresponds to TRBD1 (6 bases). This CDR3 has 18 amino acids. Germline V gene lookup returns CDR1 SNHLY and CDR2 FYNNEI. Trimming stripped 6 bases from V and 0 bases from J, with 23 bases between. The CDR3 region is CASRRGQGSPLMNTEAFF. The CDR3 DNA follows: TGTGCCAGCAGAAGAGGGCAGGGGAGCCCCCTAATGAACACTGAAGCTTTCTTT.

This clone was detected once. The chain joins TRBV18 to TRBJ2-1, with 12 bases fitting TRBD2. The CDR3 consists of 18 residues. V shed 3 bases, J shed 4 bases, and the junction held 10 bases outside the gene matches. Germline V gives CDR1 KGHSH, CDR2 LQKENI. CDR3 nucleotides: TGTGCCAGCTCACCCCCCGCGACTAGCGGGAGAGGGTACAATGAGCAGTTCTTC. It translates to CASSPPATSGRGYNEQFF.

CDR3 sequence reads: CASSTTQNTEAFF. The CDR3 bases are TGTGCCAGCAGTACTACTCAGAACACTGAAGCTTTCTTT. The rearrangement uses TRBV11-3 and TRBJ1-1; unclear D gene. Per the germline V gene, CDR1 is SGHNT and CDR2 is YENEEA. CDR3 size: 13 residues. Trimming took 6 bases from V and 1 from J, leaving 9 bases between them. Full variable domain (outside the CDR3, taken from reference TRBV11-3 and TRBJ1-1): EAGVVQSPRYKIIEKKQPVAFWCNPISGHNTLYWYLQNLGQGPELLIRYENEEAVDDSQLPKDRFSAERLKGVDSTLKIQPAELGDSAVYLCASSTTQNTEAFFGQGTRLTVV.